Here is one TCR beta chain with its context. Its antigen is as yet unknown. The record originates from a study of shared clonotypes between healthy human individuals. The protocol was immunoSEQ multiplex PCR, while the TCRdb copy is restricted to in-frame clones and leaves out a portion. The repertoire holds millions of clones, with 95% as singletons. Study conclusions and caveats: In several donors, around 5% of naive CD4 clonotypes appeared in common.

There are 15 residues in the CDR3. Deletions cut 4 bases from V and 6 bases from J, with 16 bases between. Germline loops: CDR1 GTSNPN, CDR2 SVGIG (reference sequence). The clonotype originates from a man aged 18 to 29 in good health. Sequenced material: naive CD4+ T cells sorted from blood. Subset described: CD45RA+ positively selected. This rearrangement joins TRBV30 to TRBJ1-6; D unresolved. Here the CDR3 DNA reads TGTGCCTGGACCTTAATGGGGATGGGTAATTCACCCCTCCACTTT. It encodes CAWTLMGMGNSPLHF.